Presented here are 14 T cell receptor beta chains from one specimen sequenced in a study of T cells after posttransplantation cyclophosphamide. Data came from immunoSEQ multiplex PCR; TCRdb stores just in-frame clones and leaves some out. This sample carries some 19,000 clones, more than 80% of them seen once, and the ten largest clones take under 2%. Methotrexate plus calcineurin inhibitor accompanied controls' myeloablative marrow transplants; sampling was 1 year later. The specimen was PBMCs, collected 350 to 400 days after allogeneic stem cell transplant with calcineurin inhibitor and methotrexate. All receptors come from a female patient in her 30s who received an allogeneic stem cell transplant from an unrelated donor, was CMV-positive, and had acute and chronic GVHD. The graft donor may have given rise to some T cells.

This clone has a single count. The chain is built from TRBV5-6 and TRBJ2-7; 9 nucleotides align to TRBD2. The CDR3 totals 18 residues. The V segment lost 0 bases and the J segment 0 bases; nucleotides outside the gene matches: 10. Germline values: CDR1 SGHDT, CDR2 YYEEEE. The chain's CDR3 is CASSLAKASGMSSYEQYF. The CDR3 DNA is TGTGCCAGCAGCTTGGCCAAGGCTAGCGGGATGAGCTCCTACGAGCAGTACTTC.

CDR3 in DNA: TGCGCCAGCAGCCAAGTGGGACTAGCGGGACTCGACCCAACCTACAATGAGCAGTTCTTC. Encoded protein: CASSQVGLAGLDPTYNEQFF. The chain is built from TRBV4-1 and TRBJ2-1; 13 positions match TRBD2. After removal of 1 base from V and 2 bases from J, the junction contained 11 bases not matched to a gene. The germline gives CDR1 MGHRA, CDR2 YSYEKL. The CDR3 is made up of 20 amino acids.

The genes are TRBV7-9 and TRBJ1-3; perhaps TRBD1 as D (6 bases). Germline V lookup: CDR1 SEHNR, CDR2 FQNEAQ (reference sequence). This CDR3 spans 13 amino acids. V was pared by 9 bases and J by 7 bases, with 16 bases between. CDR3 nucleotides: TGTGCCAGTCATACAGGGATTACTAACACCATATATTTT. Residues: CASHTGITNTIYF.

The chain is built from TRBV18 and TRBJ1-2; D gene ambiguous. The CDR3 sequence is 12 residues long. Germline lookup yields CDR1 KGHSH and CDR2 LQKENI. V shed 4 bases and J shed 7 bases, with 10 bases lying between them. The CDR3: CASSLLGGGYTF. In DNA form, the CDR3 reads TGTGCCAGCTCACTACTTGGCGGTGGCTACACCTTC.

The chain couples TRBV5-4 to TRBJ2-5, with 8 bases fitting TRBD1. Germline lookup yields CDR1 SGHNT and CDR2 YYREEE (reference sequence). V trimming: 5 bases; J trimming: 4 bases; junction bases outside the gene matches: 7. The CDR3 loop spans 14 amino acids. The DNA for the CDR3 is TGTGCCAGCAGTTTGCAGGGGGCTTCAGAGACCCAGTACTTC. Encoded protein: CASSLQGASETQYF.

This clone appeared a single time. The chain employs TRBV19 and TRBJ2-7; D not resolved. CDR3 length equals 13 residues. Deletions cut 10 bases from V and 3 bases from J, with 16 bases between. CDR1 and CDR2 from the germline V gene are LNHDA and SQIVND (reference sequence). The CDR3 loop is CATALTADYEQYV. DNA of the CDR3: TGTGCCACCGCTTTAACGGCGGACTACGAGCAGTACGTC.

V gene TRBV19 combines with J gene TRBJ2-3; TRBD2 matches 10 bases. The CDR3 totals 16 residues. From germline, CDR1 is LNHDA and CDR2 SQIVND (reference sequence). V dropped 5 bases and J dropped 1; count of bases not matched to a gene: 6. The CDR3: CASSFLGTSGTDTQYF. The CDR3 DNA sequence: TGTGCCAGTAGTTTCCTAGGGACTAGCGGCACAGATACGCAGTATTTT.

This chain joins TRBV30 and TRBJ1-4; TRBD1 matches at 8 bases. The CDR3 spans 15 residues. V shed 1 base and J 5 bases; nucleotides not matched to a gene: 6. Germline lookup yields CDR1 GTSNPN and CDR2 SVGIG (reference sequence). The chain's CDR3 is CAWSAGQGWNEKLFF. CDR3 DNA sequence: TGTGCCTGGAGTGCCGGACAGGGATGGAATGAAAAACTGTTTTTT.

The V call is TRBV2, the J call TRBJ2-7; D is perhaps TRBD2 (6 bases). In germline, CDR1 is SNHLY, CDR2 FYNNEI. The CDR3 is 13 amino acids. The V gene lost 8 bases and the J gene lost 7 bases, with 18 bases spanning the gap. This CDR3 reads CASGLGGPGEQYF. The CDR3 nucleotides read TGTGCCAGCGGTCTGGGGGGACCGGGGGAGCAGTACTTC.

The chain recombines TRBV27 with TRBJ2-2; a possible D gene is TRBD2 (5 bases). The CDR3 has 14 amino acids. V was pared by 2 bases and J by 7 bases, with 11 bases between. The V gene's germline CDR1 is MNHEY and CDR2 SMNVEV (reference sequence). In DNA form, the CDR3 reads TGTGCCAGCAGTTTAGGCCCGGGATTCGGGGAGCTGTTTTTT. It codes for CASSLGPGFGELFF.

The chain employs TRBV7-2 and TRBJ1-2, with 11 nucleotides matching TRBD1. In germline, CDR1 is SGHTA, CDR2 FQGNSA. This CDR3 has 16 amino acids. V lost 3 bases and J lost 5; bases outside the gene matches: 8. CDR3 amino acids: CASSFGTGGYGYGYTF. The CDR3 DNA reads as TGTGCCAGCAGCTTCGGGACAGGGGGGTATGGGTATGGCTACACCTTC.

The rearrangement uses TRBV19 and TRBJ2-4; 11 bases match TRBD1. Germline V gene lookup returns CDR1 LNHDA and CDR2 SQIVND (reference sequence). J lost 8 bases, V lost 3 bases, and 6 bases had no gene match. This CDR3 is 15 amino acids long. The CDR3 is CASSMDRGRRDIQYF. CDR3 DNA sequence: TGTGCCAGTAGTATGGACAGGGGGCGAAGGGACATTCAGTACTTC.

The chain links TRBV18 to TRBJ2-7; TRBD1 agrees at 8 bases. The V gene's germline CDR1 is KGHSH and CDR2 LQKENI. This CDR3 contains 15 residues. The V segment lost 3 bases and the J segment 3 bases; nucleotides outside the gene matches: 7. CDR3 nucleotides: TGTGCCAGCTCACCCTCCCGGACAGGGAACTACGAGCAGTACTTC. This sequence encodes CASSPSRTGNYEQYF.

V and J are TRBV7-8 and TRBJ2-3; D possibly corresponds to TRBD1 (5 bases). Looked up from germline, CDR1 is SGHVS and CDR2 is FQNEAQ. V dropped 7 bases and J dropped 2 bases, with 16 bases sitting between them. The CDR3 loop spans 15 amino acids. CDR3 residues: CASTIRQGFTDTQYF. The CDR3 region has the DNA TGTGCCAGCACCATAAGGCAGGGTTTCACAGATACGCAGTATTTT.